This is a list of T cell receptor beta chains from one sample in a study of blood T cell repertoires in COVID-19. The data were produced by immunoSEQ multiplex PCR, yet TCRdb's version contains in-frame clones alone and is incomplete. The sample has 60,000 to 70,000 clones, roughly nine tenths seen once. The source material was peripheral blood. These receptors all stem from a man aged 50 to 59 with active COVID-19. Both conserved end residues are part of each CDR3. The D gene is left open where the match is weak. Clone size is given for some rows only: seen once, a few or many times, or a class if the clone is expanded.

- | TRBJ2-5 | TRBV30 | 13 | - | TGTGCCTGGAGTGGAGGGCCTGCTCGGACCCAGTACTTC | CAWSGGPARTQYF
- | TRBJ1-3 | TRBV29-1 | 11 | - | TGCAGCGTTGATTACTTTGGCACCATATATTTT | CSVDYFGTIYF
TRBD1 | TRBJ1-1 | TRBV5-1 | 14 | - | TGCGCCAGCAGCGCGGGGACAGGGTTAACTGAAGCTTTCTTT | CASSAGTGLTEAFF
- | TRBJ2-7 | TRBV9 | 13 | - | TGTGCCAGCAGCGTCGGGGGAGCGACTCCCCAGTACTTC | CASSVGGATPQYF
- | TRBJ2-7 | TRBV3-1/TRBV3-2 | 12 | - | TGTGCCAGCAGCCCCAGGGGAAGTGAGCAGTACTTC | CASSPRGSEQYF
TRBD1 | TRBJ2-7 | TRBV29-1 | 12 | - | TGCAGCGTTGTGGGACAGGGATACGAGCAGTACTTC | CSVVGQGYEQYF
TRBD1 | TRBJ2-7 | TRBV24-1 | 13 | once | TGTGCCACCGCCGGACAGGGGGACTACGAGCAGTACTTC | CATAGQGDYEQYF
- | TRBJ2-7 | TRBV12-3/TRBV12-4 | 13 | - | TGTGCCAGCAGTTTTCAGGGCCAATACGAGCAGTACTTC | CASSFQGQYEQYF
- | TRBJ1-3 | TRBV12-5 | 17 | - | TGTGCTAGTGGTTTGGTAAGGGGGACGAGCTCTGGAAACACCATATATTTT | CASGLVRGTSSGNTIYF
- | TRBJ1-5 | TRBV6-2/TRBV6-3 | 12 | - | TGTGCCAGCAGCCACGGCCTCAGGGCCCAGCATTTT | CASSHGLRAQHF
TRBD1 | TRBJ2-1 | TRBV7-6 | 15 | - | TGTGCCATATCTTCCGGGACAGGGTCCTACAATGAGCAGTTCTTC | CAISSGTGSYNEQFF
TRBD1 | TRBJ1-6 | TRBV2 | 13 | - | TGTGCCAGCATGGCGGGACAGAATTCACCCCTCCACTTT | CASMAGQNSPLHF
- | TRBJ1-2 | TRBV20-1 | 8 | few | TGCAGTGCCCTAGACGACACCTTC | CSALDDTF
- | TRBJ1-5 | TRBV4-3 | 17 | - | TGCGCCAGCAGCCAAGATTTGATACCAGGGGTGAATCAGCCCCAGCATTTT | CASSQDLIPGVNQPQHF
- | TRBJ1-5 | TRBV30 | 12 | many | TGTGCCTGGAGCCTCGGCAATCAGCCCCAGCATTTT | CAWSLGNQPQHF
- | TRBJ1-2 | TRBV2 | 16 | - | TGTGCCAGCATGTATGATAGCAGCTCTACTAACTATGGCTACACCTTC | CASMYDSSSTNYGYTF
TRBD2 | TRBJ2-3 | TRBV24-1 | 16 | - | TGTGCCACCAGTGATCAGCGGGGGGGGAAGGCAGATACGCAGTATTTT | CATSDQRGGKADTQYF
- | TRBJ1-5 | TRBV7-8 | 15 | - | TGTGCCAGCACCCTGGTCCCACAGACCGATCAGCCCCAGCATTTT | CASTLVPQTDQPQHF
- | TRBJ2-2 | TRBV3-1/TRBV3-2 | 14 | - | TGTGCCAGCAGCCTGAGAATGATCACCGGGGAGCTGTTTTTT | CASSLRMITGELFF
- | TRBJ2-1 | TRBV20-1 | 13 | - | TGCAGTGCTAGTTACGGTCCCTACAATGAGCAGTTCTTC | CSASYGPYNEQFF
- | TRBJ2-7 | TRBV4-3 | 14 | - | TGCGCCAGCAGCGTATCCACTGGTACCTACGAGCAGTACTTC | CASSVSTGTYEQYF
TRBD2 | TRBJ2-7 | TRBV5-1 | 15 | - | TGCGCCAGCAGCTTAGGTAGCGGGACCGTCGGGGAGCAGTACTTC | CASSLGSGTVGEQYF
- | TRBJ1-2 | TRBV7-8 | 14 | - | TGTGCCAGCAGCTGGCAGGGGCTTAACTATGGCTACACCTTC | CASSWQGLNYGYTF
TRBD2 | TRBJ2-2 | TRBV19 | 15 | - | TGTGCCAGTAACGGCGGGAGGTCGTACACCGGGGAGCTGTTTTTT | CASNGGRSYTGELFF
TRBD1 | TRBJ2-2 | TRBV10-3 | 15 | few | TGTGCCATCAGTGAGGGGACAGGGTTCACCGGGGAGCTGTTTTTT | CAISEGTGFTGELFF
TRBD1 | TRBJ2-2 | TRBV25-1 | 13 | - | TGTGCCAGCAGTGGGACAGGGCCCGGGGAGCTGTTTTTT | CASSGTGPGELFF
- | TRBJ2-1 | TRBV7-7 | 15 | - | TGTGCCAGCAGCCCAGGGACAAAAGGGTACAATGAGCAGTTCTTC | CASSPGTKGYNEQFF
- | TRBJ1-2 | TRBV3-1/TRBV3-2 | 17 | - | TGTGCCAGCAGCCAAGAAGGAACTGCAGGGCCCCACTATGGCTACACCTTC | CASSQEGTAGPHYGYTF
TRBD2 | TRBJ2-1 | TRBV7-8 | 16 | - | TGTGCCAGCAGCCCCACAAGCGGGAGGGCCTACAATGAGCAGTTCTTC | CASSPTSGRAYNEQFF
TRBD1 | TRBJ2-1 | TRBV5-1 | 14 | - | TGCGCCAGCAGCTTGAGACAGGGGGTCAATGAGCAGTTCTTC | CASSLRQGVNEQFF
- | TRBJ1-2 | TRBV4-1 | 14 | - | TGCGCCAGCAGCCAGGGGACACAAAACTATGGCTACACCTTC | CASSQGTQNYGYTF
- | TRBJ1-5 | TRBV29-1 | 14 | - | TGCAGCGCAATACCCACAGGGCCCAGCCAGCCCCAGCATTTT | CSAIPTGPSQPQHF
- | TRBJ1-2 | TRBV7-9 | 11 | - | TGTGCCACCTCCAAATCCATTGGCTACACCTTC | CATSKSIGYTF
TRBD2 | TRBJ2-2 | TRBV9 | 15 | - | TGTGCCAGCAGCGTAGCTCGGGAGGGTATCGGGGAGCTGTTTTTT | CASSVAREGIGELFF
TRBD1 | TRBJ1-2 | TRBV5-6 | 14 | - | TGTGCCAGCAGCTTTCCCGGACAGGGTCCGTACTACACCTTC | CASSFPGQGPYYTF